A single sample is the source of the 10 T cell receptor beta chains below, sequenced in a study of cytomegalovirus exposure and HLA in healthy donors. PCR primers comprised 60 Vbeta and 13 Jbeta primers. The data were produced by immunoSEQ multiplex PCR, yet TCRdb's version contains in-frame clones alone and is incomplete. The table lists approximately 190,000 clones, approximately 11% of them singletons. Sequences were obtained from PBMCs. The receptors here all came from a man in his forties or fifties in good health and CMV-seropositive.

This chain uses TRBV4-1 with TRBJ1-5, with D possibly being TRBD1 (6 bases). The V end was cut by 0 bases, the J end by 6 bases, with 18 bases between. The CDR3 is 17 residues long. CDR1 and CDR2 from the germline V gene are MGHRA and YSYEKL. In DNA form, the CDR3 reads TGCGCCAGCAGCCAAGAGGTGACGGGGACAATCGGTCAGCCCCAGCATTTT. As protein: CASSQEVTGTIGQPQHF.

This rearrangement joins TRBV6-6 to TRBJ2-3; 8 bases line up with TRBD2. CDR1 is MNHNY and CDR2 is SVGAGI in the germline V gene (reference sequence). The CDR3 length is 16 residues. The junction had 14 bases not matched to a gene; V was cut back by 6 bases and J by 6 bases. The CDR3 nucleotides read TGTGCCAGCAGCCCCCGTGGGCGGGGGGCCGGGGATACGCAGTATTTT. Its protein is CASSPRGRGAGDTQYF.

The chain uses TRBV6-5 and TRBJ1-4; D is ambiguous. The CDR3 is 13 residues long. Germline V gives CDR1 MNHEY, CDR2 SVGAGI. V lost 7 bases, J lost 5 bases, and 11 bases lay in between. The CDR3: CASTGGANEKLFF. Here the CDR3 DNA reads TGTGCCAGCACTGGCGGCGCAAATGAAAAACTGTTTTTT.

The chain is built from TRBV27 and TRBJ1-2; no reliable D call. Deletions cut 3 bases from V and 5 bases from J, with 10 bases between. This CDR3 contains 13 residues. CDR1 and CDR2 from the germline V gene are MNHEY and SMNVEV (reference sequence). The CDR3 here is CASSFVGGYGYTF. CDR3 coding DNA: TGTGCCAGCAGTTTTGTTGGCGGATATGGCTACACCTTC.

The rearrangement uses TRBV20-1 and TRBJ2-1, with D uncertain. CDR3 length equals 11 residues. CDR1 is DFQATT and CDR2 is SNEGSKA in the germline V gene (reference sequence). The V gene lost 6 bases and the J gene lost 6 bases, with 9 bases spanning the gap. The CDR3 nucleotides read TGCAGTGCCGCGATTCTCAATGAGCAGTTCTTC. This translates into CSAAILNEQFF.

This chain uses TRBV4-3 with TRBJ2-1; D gene uncertain. Germline CDR1 LGHNA, CDR2 YSLEER. The CDR3 spans 16 residues. Trimming shortened V by 0 bases and J by 1 base, and 10 bases separated the two germline ends. CDR3 residues: CASSQESRWSYNEQFF. Written as DNA, the CDR3 is TGCGCCAGCAGCCAAGAGTCCAGGTGGTCCTACAATGAGCAGTTCTTC.

This clone was seen a handful of times. The V call is TRBV6-1, the J call TRBJ2-3; a weak D match, TRBD1 (5 bases). This CDR3 spans 13 amino acids. The V gene's germline CDR1 is MNHNS and CDR2 SASEGT. V was shortened by 3 bases and J by 8 bases, with 12 bases between the two germline ends. DNA of the CDR3: TGTGCCAGCAGTGATGCAAGGGGTGCTACGCAGTATTTT. This encodes CASSDARGATQYF.

The genes are TRBV11-3 and TRBJ2-3; no clear D gene. The ends were cut back, 5 bases at V and 4 bases at J, with 10 bases in the middle. Germline loops: CDR1 SGHNT, CDR2 YENEEA. The CDR3 has 13 amino acids. The CDR3 nucleotides read TGTGCCAGCAGCCCGGCGGCCCCAGATACGCAGTATTTT. As protein: CASSPAAPDTQYF.

Details on this clone: One end of the junction does not line up with germline, which may come from a read error. Other nucleotide sequences in the sample specify the same CDR3. The V and J genes are TRBV25-1 and TRBJ1-6, with TRBD1 identical over 7 bases. Germline-derived CDR1 and CDR2 are MGHDK and SYGVNS. This CDR3 comprises 14 residues. DNA for the CDR3: TGTGCCAGCAGTGAAGCTCAGGGGGTTTCACCCCTACACTTT. This codes for CASSEAQGVSPLHF.

The rearrangement uses TRBV5-4 and TRBJ2-6; weak D call: TRBD1 (6 bases). The CDR3 has 17 amino acids. V was shortened by 4 bases and J by 0 bases, with 14 bases between the two germline ends. Looked up from germline, CDR1 is SGHNT and CDR2 is YYREEE (reference sequence). The CDR3 DNA follows: TGTGCCAGCAGCCAGCTCGGACAGTCCTCTGGGGCCAACGTCCTGACTTTC. Amino acids: CASSQLGQSSGANVLTF.